This T cell receptor (beta chain) was obtained from a study of technical replicates of blood from a few donors. This CDR3 region has 15 residues. Germline V gives CDR1 SGHNT, CDR2 YYREEE (reference sequence). Unmatched junction bases numbered 6, after V lost 4 bases and J lost 0 bases. Method: immunoSEQ multiplex PCR; TCRdb's copy keeps in-frame clones and lacks some. Among about 73,000 clones listed, around 93% were seen once. The source of this sequence is a human donor in good health. The sequenced sample consisted of T cells isolated from PBMCs. The chain has TRBV5-4 and TRBJ2-7, with TRBD1 matching 8 bases. The CDR3 protein is CASSRRDRSSYEQYF. DNA of the CDR3: TGTGCCAGCAGCCGCCGGGACAGGAGCTCCTACGAGCAGTACTTC.